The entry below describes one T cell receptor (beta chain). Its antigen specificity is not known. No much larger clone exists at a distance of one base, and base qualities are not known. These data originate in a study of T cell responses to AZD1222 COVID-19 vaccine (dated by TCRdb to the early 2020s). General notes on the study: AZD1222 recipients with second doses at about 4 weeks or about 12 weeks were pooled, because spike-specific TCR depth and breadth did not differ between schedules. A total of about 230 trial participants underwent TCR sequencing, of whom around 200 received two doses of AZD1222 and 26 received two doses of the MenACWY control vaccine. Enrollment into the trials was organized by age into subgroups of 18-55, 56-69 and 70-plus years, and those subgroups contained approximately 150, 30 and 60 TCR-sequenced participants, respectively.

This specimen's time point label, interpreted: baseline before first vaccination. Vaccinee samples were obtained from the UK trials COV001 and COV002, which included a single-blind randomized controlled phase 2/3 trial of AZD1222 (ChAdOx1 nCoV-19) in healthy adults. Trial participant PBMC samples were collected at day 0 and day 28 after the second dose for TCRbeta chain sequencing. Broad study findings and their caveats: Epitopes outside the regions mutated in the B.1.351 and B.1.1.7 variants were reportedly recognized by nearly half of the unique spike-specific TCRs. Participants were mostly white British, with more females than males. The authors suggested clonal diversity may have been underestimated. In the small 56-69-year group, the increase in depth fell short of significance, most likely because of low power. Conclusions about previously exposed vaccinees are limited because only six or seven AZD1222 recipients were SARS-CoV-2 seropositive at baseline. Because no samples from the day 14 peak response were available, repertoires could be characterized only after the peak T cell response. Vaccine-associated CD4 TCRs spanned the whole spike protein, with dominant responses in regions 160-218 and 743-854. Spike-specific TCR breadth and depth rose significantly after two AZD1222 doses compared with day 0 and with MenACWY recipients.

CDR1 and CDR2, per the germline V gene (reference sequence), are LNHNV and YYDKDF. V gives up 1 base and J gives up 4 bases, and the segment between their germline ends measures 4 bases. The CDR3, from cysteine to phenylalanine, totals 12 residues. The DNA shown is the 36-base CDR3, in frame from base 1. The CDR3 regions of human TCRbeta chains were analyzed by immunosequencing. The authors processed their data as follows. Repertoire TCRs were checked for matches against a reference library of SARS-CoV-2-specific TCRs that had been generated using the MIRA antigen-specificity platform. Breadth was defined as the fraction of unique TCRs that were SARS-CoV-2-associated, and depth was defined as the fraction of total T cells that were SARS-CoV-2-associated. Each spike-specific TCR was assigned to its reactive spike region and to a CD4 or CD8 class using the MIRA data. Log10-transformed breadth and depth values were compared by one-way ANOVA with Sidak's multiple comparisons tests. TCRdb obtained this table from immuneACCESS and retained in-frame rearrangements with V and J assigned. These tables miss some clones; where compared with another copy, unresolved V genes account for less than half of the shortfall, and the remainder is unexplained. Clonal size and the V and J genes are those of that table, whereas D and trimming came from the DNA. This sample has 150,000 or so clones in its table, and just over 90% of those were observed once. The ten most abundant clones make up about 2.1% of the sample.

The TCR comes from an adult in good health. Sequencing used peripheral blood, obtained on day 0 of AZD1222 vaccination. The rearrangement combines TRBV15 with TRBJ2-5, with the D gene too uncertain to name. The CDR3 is CATSRVGETQYF. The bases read TGTGCCACCAGCAGAGTGGGAGAGACCCAGTACTTC.